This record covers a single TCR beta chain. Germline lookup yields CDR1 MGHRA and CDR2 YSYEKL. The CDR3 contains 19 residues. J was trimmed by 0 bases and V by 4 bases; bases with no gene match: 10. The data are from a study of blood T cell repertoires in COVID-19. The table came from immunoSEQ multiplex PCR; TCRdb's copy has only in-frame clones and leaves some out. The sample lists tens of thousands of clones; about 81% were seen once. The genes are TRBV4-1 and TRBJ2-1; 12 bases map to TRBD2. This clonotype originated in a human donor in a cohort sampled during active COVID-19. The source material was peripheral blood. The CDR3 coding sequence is TGCGCCAGCAGCCTGCGAAGGACTAGCGGGGCCTTCTCCTACAATGAGCAGTTCTTC. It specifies CASSLRRTSGAFSYNEQFF.